The entry below describes one TCR beta chain. Its antigen is unidentified. The data are from a study of shared clonotypes between healthy human individuals. Overall study results and limits: Larger richness was generally estimated for naive than memory subsets. The sole specimen, blood, was sampled, and tissue repertoires likely differ. Few donors limited the genetic and exposure-history diversity represented.

Several immunoSEQ plates received, in even portions, the genomic DNA of each subset. Produced via immunoSEQ multiplex PCR; TCRdb's table is partial and in-frame only. The sample lists 600,000 or so clones; roughly 98% were seen once. Terminally differentiated effector memory CD45RA+ cells were excluded by CCR7 positive selection of CD45RO-negative cells. Trimming took 0 bases from V and 6 from J, leaving 12 bases between them. CDR1 and CDR2 (germline): MNHEY, SVGAGI. This CDR3 is 15 amino acids long. The rearrangement uses TRBV6-5 and TRBJ2-1; D may match TRBD1 or TRBD2 (6 bases each). The sequence derives from a man aged 30 to 45 in good health. The specimen sequenced was naive CD8+ T cells sorted from blood. CDR3: CASSYSRGTANEQFF. CDR3 nucleotide sequence: TGTGCCAGCAGTTACTCGAGGGGGACTGCCAATGAGCAGTTCTTC.